The 31 T cell receptor beta chains below come from one sample, sequenced in a study of a mutant IDH1 vaccine in newly diagnosed glioma (dated by TCRdb to about 2021). The method behind the library was the immunoSEQ multiplex PCR assay. TCRdb obtained this table from immuneACCESS and retained in-frame rearrangements with V and J assigned. These tables miss some clones; where compared with another copy, unresolved V genes account for less than half of the shortfall, and the remainder is unexplained. Across this sample there are about 48,000 clones, with roughly 80% seen only once. The top ten clonotypes cover roughly 6.3% of the sample. The time point label, as the study defines it: week 35, safety follow-up. Each vaccine dose, consisting of 300 ug of a 20-mer mutant IDH1 peptide in Montanide, was administered subcutaneously with topical imiquimod. No antigen has been identified for these receptors.

The sequences come from PBMCs, collected from a glioma patient whose treatment included an IDH1 peptide vaccine. Receptor source: a man aged 35-49 years with glioma.

This clone has a handful of counts. This chain connects TRBV19 to TRBJ1-5, with 9 bases aligning to TRBD1. Germline values: CDR1 LNHDA, CDR2 SQIVND (reference sequence). The CDR3 has 16 residues. Trimming took 5 bases from V and 6 from J; bases not matched to a gene: 11. CDR3 amino acids: CASSVAPTGGGQPQHF. The CDR3 region has the DNA TGTGCCAGTAGTGTCGCGCCAACAGGGGGCGGTCAGCCCCAGCATTTT.

This clone was counted between two and nine times. This chain uses TRBV25-1 with TRBJ1-1; D gene unclear. This CDR3 contains 13 residues. CDR1 is MGHDK, CDR2 SYGVNS, per germline. Trimming stripped 4 bases from V and 1 base from J, with 7 bases between. The chain's CDR3 is CASSARANTEAFF. The CDR3 DNA follows: TGTGCCAGCAGTGCGAGGGCGAACACTGAAGCTTTCTTT.

The chain is built from TRBV6-5 and TRBJ2-7, with 7 nucleotides matching TRBD2. The CDR3 runs to 14 residues. With 2 bases clipped from V and 1 base from J, the junction kept 2 bases outside the gene matches. In germline, CDR1 is MNHEY, CDR2 SVGAGI. CDR3 in amino acids: CASSYQGGSYEQYF. CDR3 sequence (DNA): TGTGCCAGCAGTTACCAGGGAGGGTCCTACGAGCAGTACTTC.

DNA of the CDR3: TGTGCCATCAGTGGGGGGGATAGGGATGGCTACACCTTC. The encoded protein is CAISGGDRDGYTF. V and J are TRBV10-3 and TRBJ1-2; a weak D match, TRBD1 (5 bases). This CDR3 is 13 amino acids long. Trimming shortened V by 4 bases and J by 6 bases, and 12 bases separated the two germline ends. Looked up from germline, CDR1 is ENHRY and CDR2 is SYGVKD.

This chain joins TRBV9 and TRBJ1-4; no clear D. Germline CDR1 is SGDLS and CDR2 is YYNGEE. The CDR3 consists of 15 residues. V gave up 0 bases and J gave up 5 bases, with 11 bases separating them. The CDR3 DNA is TGTGCCAGCAGCGTAGATGGCACCAGAAATGAAAAACTGTTTTTT. This encodes CASSVDGTRNEKLFF.

The chain joins TRBV30 to TRBJ1-2; D perhaps matches TRBD1 (6 bases). The CDR3 is made up of 13 amino acids. Germline V CDR1 and CDR2: GTSNPN, SVGIG (reference sequence). V lost 2 bases and J 2 bases, leaving 9 bases between the germline ends. CDR3 sequence reads: CAWSPQGNYGYTF. The CDR3 DNA reads TGTGCCTGGAGTCCACAGGGAAACTATGGCTACACCTTC.

The chain is built from TRBV7-8 and TRBJ2-2, with TRBD2 as a possible D gene (6 bases). V was pared by 8 bases and J by 0 bases, with 16 bases between. The CDR3 is 16 residues long. Per germline, CDR1 SGHVS and CDR2 FQNEAQ. CDR3 nucleotide sequence: TGTGCCAGCGGAGATCTCGGCGGGGCGAACACCGGGGAGCTGTTTTTT. Protein: CASGDLGGANTGELFF.

This chain connects TRBV20-1 to TRBJ2-1, with TRBD2 matching 7 bases. Unmatched junction bases numbered 5, after V lost 6 bases and J lost 9 bases. The CDR3 has 11 amino acids. CDR1 is DFQATT and CDR2 is SNEGSKA in the germline V gene (reference sequence). This CDR3 is CSAWTRGEQFF. The CDR3 region has the DNA TGCAGTGCGTGGACTAGGGGTGAGCAGTTCTTC.

V is TRBV11-3 and J is TRBJ2-7; 9 positions match TRBD1. The CDR3 spans 18 residues. Germline V gene sequence: CDR1 SGHNT, CDR2 YENEEA. Trimming took 5 bases from V and 3 from J; bases not matched to a gene: 17. The CDR3 region is CASSPLIRDRAPYYEQYF. As DNA, the CDR3 is TGTGCCAGCAGCCCCCTGATTCGGGACAGGGCACCCTACTACGAGCAGTACTTC.

J is TRBJ2-7 and V is TRBV10-1; D may be TRBD1 (6 bases). The length of the CDR3 is 15 residues. Deletions cut 2 bases from V and 8 bases from J, with 19 bases between. The germline V gene encodes CDR1 WNHNN and CDR2 SYGVQD (reference sequence). The CDR3 region is CASSEVQGRGSKQYF. The CDR3 DNA reads as TGCGCCAGCAGTGAGGTCCAGGGGCGAGGTTCGAAGCAGTACTTC.

This sequence joins TRBV29-1 and TRBJ2-1; possible D gene TRBD2, 5 bases. V lost 4 bases, J lost 6 bases, and 19 bases lay in between. Per germline, CDR1 SQVTM and CDR2 ANQGSEA. This CDR3 comprises 15 residues. As DNA, the CDR3 is TGCAGCGTTGGGAGCGACGGACTCGAAGGCAATGAGCAGTTCTTC. Amino acid sequence: CSVGSDGLEGNEQFF.

The chain joins TRBV4-1 to TRBJ1-1, with unresolved D. The ends were cut back, 1 base at V and 5 bases at J, with 5 bases in the middle. The CDR3 runs 12 residues. Germline lookup yields CDR1 MGHRA and CDR2 YSYEKL. CDR3 DNA: TGCGCCAGCAGCCAAGCAGGTACTGAAGCTTTCTTT. This sequence encodes CASSQAGTEAFF.

A single count supports this clone. The V call is TRBV27, the J call TRBJ1-3, with D uncertain. This CDR3 is 15 amino acids long. V shed 2 bases and J shed 4 bases, with 12 bases lying between them. Germline CDR1 MNHEY, CDR2 SMNVEV (reference sequence). The CDR3 DNA sequence: TGTGCCAGCAGTTTAGGCTCTGGGATAGGAAACACCATATATTTT. Its protein is CASSLGSGIGNTIYF.

This chain uses TRBV21-1 with TRBJ2-2; the table's D call, TRBD1, has no DNA check behind it. TRBV21-1 is an annotated pseudogene. This CDR3 has 18 amino acids. The CDR3 region is CASSKSLRGQGATGELFF. As DNA, the CDR3 is TGTGCCAGCAGCAAATCTTTGAGGGGCCAGGGGGCCACCGGGGAGCTGTTTTTT.

This clone appeared once. This chain uses TRBV27 with TRBJ2-7; unclear D gene. This CDR3 is built from 14 residues. Deletions cut 6 bases from V and 1 base from J, with 13 bases between. Germline-derived CDR1 and CDR2 are MNHEY and SMNVEV (reference sequence). The CDR3 protein is CASSEAGESYEQYF. The CDR3 region has the DNA TGTGCCAGCAGCGAGGCAGGAGAATCCTACGAGCAGTACTTC.

For the CDR3, the DNA is TGTGCCAGCAGGATGGAAGGCGAGCAGTACTTC. This sequence encodes CASRMEGEQYF. The chain couples TRBV6-6 to TRBJ2-7, with D hard to call. Trimming pared 6 bases from V and 6 bases from J, leaving 9 bases between. The CDR3 is 11 residues long. CDR1 MNHNY and CDR2 SVGAGI come from the germline V gene (reference sequence).

The chain couples TRBV7-2 to TRBJ2-7, with a tentative D call TRBD2 (6 bases). Germline CDR1 and CDR2: SGHTA and FQGNSA. Trimming cost V 5 bases and J 2 bases, with 13 bases left between them. CDR3 length: 14 amino acids. CDR3: CASSLTGVPYEQYF. DNA of the CDR3: TGTGCCAGCAGCCTGACGGGGGTTCCCTACGAGCAGTACTTC.

This clone came up a few times. This chain links TRBV19 with TRBJ1-5; TRBD1 aligns across 9 bases. Germline CDR1 is LNHDA and CDR2 is SQIVND (reference sequence). This CDR3 is 15 amino acids long. Trimming took 6 bases from V and 1 from J; bases not matched to a gene: 4. DNA of the CDR3: TGTGCCAGTAGGGACAGGGGCCGGAGCAATCAGCCCCAGCATTTT. Its protein product is CASRDRGRSNQPQHF. The entire variable domain, with the rest obtained from reference TRBV19 and TRBJ1-5, is as follows: DGGITQSPKYLFRKEGQNVTLSCEQNLNHDAMYWYRQDPGQGLRLIYYSQIVNDFQKGDIAEGYSVSREKKESFPLTVTSAQKNPTAFYLCASRDRGRSNQPQHFGDGTRLSIL.

The chain recombines TRBV7-8 with TRBJ1-5, with TRBD1 as a possible D gene (5 bases). The CDR3 has 13 amino acids. The germline V gene has CDR1 SGHVS and CDR2 FQNEAQ. V was shortened by 2 bases and J by 5 bases, with 7 bases between the two germline ends. In nucleotides, the CDR3 is TGTGCCAGCAGCTTACAGGGCCATCAGCCCCAGCATTTT. This codes for CASSLQGHQPQHF.

This chain joins TRBV7-8 and TRBJ2-1, with TRBD2 identical over 7 bases. The CDR3 is 14 amino acids. Trimming cost V 2 bases and J 2 bases; bases outside gene matches: 0. CDR1 is SGHVS and CDR2 is FQNEAQ in the germline V gene. The CDR3 is CASSLRGAYNEQFF. The CDR3 DNA sequence: TGTGCCAGCAGCTTACGGGGGGCCTACAATGAGCAGTTCTTC. The entire variable domain, with the rest obtained from reference TRBV7-8 and TRBJ2-1, is as follows: GAGVSQSPRYKVAKRGQDVALRCDPISGHVSLFWYQQALGQGPEFLTYFQNEAQLDKSGLPSDRFFAERPEGSVSTLKIQRTQQEDSAVYLCASSLRGAYNEQFFGPGTRLTVL.

The J gene is TRBJ2-1, the V gene TRBV25-1; perhaps TRBD2 as D (5 bases). Germline assignment: CDR1 MGHDK and CDR2 SYGVNS. V shed 6 bases and J shed 9 bases, with 9 bases lying between them. The CDR3 is 11 residues long. The CDR3 is CASSPGTEQFF. The CDR3 nucleotides are TGTGCCAGCAGCCCGGGAACTGAGCAGTTCTTC.

The V and J genes are TRBV5-1 and TRBJ2-1; D is perhaps TRBD1 (6 bases). This CDR3 is 15 amino acids long. Germline CDR1 is SGHRS and CDR2 is YFSETQ. V was clipped by 0 bases and J by 8 bases, with 15 bases between them. The CDR3 bases are TGCGCCAGCAGCTTGGGTCAGGGGACGGTAGATGAGCAGTTCTTC. Its protein product is CASSLGQGTVDEQFF.

The rearrangement links TRBV10-2 to TRBJ1-5; D is ambiguous. The ends were cut back, 2 bases at V and 5 bases at J, with 7 bases in the middle. The germline CDR1 and CDR2 sequences are WSHSY and SAAADI. This CDR3 contains 13 residues. For the CDR3, the DNA is TGCGCCAGCAGTGAGGGACGGGATCAGCCCCAGCATTTT. Amino acid sequence: CASSEGRDQPQHF.

V usage is TRBV5-6 and J usage is TRBJ1-1, with D possibly being TRBD1 (6 bases). V lost 3 bases and J 4 bases, leaving 13 bases between the germline ends. The CDR3 is 14 residues long. The germline gives CDR1 SGHDT, CDR2 YYEEEE. The CDR3 protein is CASSSPTGSTEAFF. The CDR3 DNA follows: TGTGCCAGCAGCTCCCCAACAGGGAGCACTGAAGCTTTCTTT.

The chain uses TRBV11-1 and TRBJ1-5; no firm D call. V lost 1 base, J lost 4 bases, and 5 bases lay in between. The CDR3 is 13 residues long. The V gene's germline CDR1 is SGHAT and CDR2 FQDESV (reference sequence). CDR3 coding DNA: TGTGCCAGCAGCTTAGAAGAGAATCAGCCCCAGCATTTT. Its protein is CASSLEENQPQHF.

The V and J genes are TRBV9 and TRBJ2-1; no clear D gene. CDR1 and CDR2 (germline): SGDLS, YYNGEE. Between the trimmed V and J ends, which lost 0 bases and 10 bases, there was a span of 8 bases. The CDR3 is made up of 12 amino acids. CDR3 sequence: CASSVVDREQFF. Written as DNA, the CDR3 is TGTGCCAGCAGCGTAGTCGATAGAGAGCAGTTCTTC.

V is TRBV7-9 and J is TRBJ1-3; 9 positions match TRBD1. This CDR3 contains 19 residues. The V gene end was trimmed by 1 base and the J gene end by 3 bases; junction bases not matched to a gene: 13. The V gene's germline CDR1 is SEHNR and CDR2 FQNEAQ (reference sequence). The CDR3 here is CASSLGARGTGGFGNTIYF. DNA of the CDR3: TGTGCCAGCAGCTTAGGGGCGCGAGGAACAGGGGGCTTTGGAAACACCATATATTTT.

The rearrangement links TRBV29-1 to TRBJ2-7; D is tentatively TRBD1 or TRBD2 (7 bases each). V lost 7 bases and J 4 bases, leaving 14 bases between the germline ends. Germline-derived CDR1 and CDR2 are SQVTM and ANQGSEA. The CDR3 has 12 residues. In DNA, the CDR3 is TGCAGCGCCTCAGGGGGGGAATACGAGCAGTACTTC. Its protein product is CSASGGEYEQYF.

In DNA form, the CDR3 reads TGTGCCAGCAAGGGGGGTAGTGGCAATCAGCCCCAGCATTTT. This translates into CASKGGSGNQPQHF. The chain links TRBV6-5 to TRBJ1-5; TRBD1 might be the D (6 bases). Between the trimmed V and J ends, which lost 7 bases and 2 bases, there was a span of 12 bases. The V gene's germline CDR1 is MNHEY and CDR2 SVGAGI. The CDR3 spans 14 residues.

This clone is labeled medium-sized. The CDR3 DNA is TGCGCCAGCAGCTTGCTCCCCAGGGAAGAAGCTTTCTTT. Translation: CASSLLPREEAFF. This chain connects TRBV5-1 to TRBJ1-1; D may be TRBD1 (5 bases). Germline V lookup: CDR1 SGHRS, CDR2 YFSETQ. This CDR3 is 13 amino acids long. V gave up 1 base and J gave up 8 bases, with 12 bases separating them.

This rearrangement joins TRBV7-2 to TRBJ1-4; the D is unclear. The ends were cut back, 6 bases at V and 7 bases at J, with 12 bases in the middle. Germline values: CDR1 SGHTA, CDR2 FQGNSA. This CDR3 has 13 amino acids. Written as DNA, the CDR3 is TGTGCCAGCAGTCCGACCCGGGGTGAAAAACTGTTTTTT. This translates into CASSPTRGEKLFF.